These T cell receptor beta chains were read from a single sample in a study of tumor and adjacent non-tumor tissue in lung cancer. TCRdb analysed the multiplex PCR reads with MiXCR anew, one entry per CDR3 protein. The repertoire consists of tens of thousands of distinct CDR3 sequences, with approximately 71% occurring once and the leading ten covering roughly 25%. The sample consisted of distant non-tumor lung tissue. The receptor source for this set is a woman in her forties or fifties with non-small cell lung cancer. The CDR3 runs from the conserved cysteine through the conserved F or W. A D gene is named only where the DNA matches it firmly. Some rows mark clone size as missing; the rest say once, few, many or name a class of expanded clone.

size	V	length	D	J	DNA	CDR3
.	TRBV20-1	11	.	TRBJ2-7	TGCAGTACTGACCAGTCCCACGAGCAATACTTC	CSTDQSHEQYF
few	TRBV6-6	14	.	TRBJ2-6	TGTGCCAGCAACCCCCCGTCTGGGACTAACGTCCTGACTTTC	CASNPPSGTNVLTF
.	TRBV11-1	13	.	TRBJ2-3	TGTGCCAGCAGTACCGGGGGTACAGATACGCGGTATTTT	CASSTGGTDTRYF
.	TRBV13	17	.	TRBJ1-4	TGTGCCAGCAGCCGGACGGTTGAGTGGGGGCAGAGGGAAAAACTGTTTTTT	CASSRTVEWGQREKLFF
.	TRBV12-3/TRBV12-4	16	TRBD1	TRBJ2-5	TGTGCCAGCAGTTTGGGGGACAGGGGGCTTAGTGAGAGCCAGTACTTC	CASSLGDRGLSESQYF
.	TRBV11-1	18	.	TRBJ2-1	TGTGCCAGCAGTCGACCGCGTGGTGGTGGGAAGACCAACAATGAGCAGTTCTTC	CASSRPRGGGKTNNEQFF
.	TRBV29-1	14	.	TRBJ2-1	TGCAGCTCATCACGGGGGAGCTCCTACAATGAGCAGTTCTTC	CSSSRGSSYNEQFF
.	TRBV6-2/TRBV6-3	14	TRBD2	TRBJ2-7	TGTGCCAGCAGTCATGACGGCGGGAGTCGCGAGCAGTACTTC	CASSHDGGSREQYF
.	TRBV11-2	16	.	TRBJ2-7	TGTGCCGGCAGCTTAGTGAGTAGCGGCCGGGGATACGAGCACTACTTC	CAGSLVSSGRGYEHYF
many	TRBV6-1	13	TRBD1	TRBJ2-1	TGTGCCAGCACACAGGGGGAGGACAATGAGCAGTTCTTC	CASTQGEDNEQFF
once	TRBV12-3/TRBV12-4	14	.	TRBJ1-5	TGTGCCAGCAGAGACACAGGTGGTAATCAGCCTCAGCAGTTT	CASRDTGGNQPQQF
.	TRBV4-3	15	TRBD2	TRBJ2-3	TGCGCCAGCAGCCATAGCGCGGGAGTCACAGATACGCAGTATTTT	CASSHSAGVTDTQYF
once	TRBV6-6	14	.	TRBJ2-5	TGTGCCAGCGCGCCGATAGGGCCGCAAGAGACCCAGTACTTC	CASAPIGPQETQYF
.	TRBV5-1	16	.	TRBJ1-3	TGCGCCAGCAGCTTGGGTCGGACTGACTCTGGAAACACCATAAATTTT	CASSLGRTDSGNTINF
.	TRBV28	15	.	TRBJ1-1	TGTGCCAGCAGTTTTCCGGGTGTCATGAACACTGAAGCTTTCTTT	CASSFPGVMNTEAFF
.	TRBV4-2	14	TRBD1	TRBJ2-2	TGTGCTAGCAGACCCGGGACAGGGTCCGGGGAGCTGTATTTT	CASRPGTGSGELYF
.	TRBV28	13	.	TRBJ2-1	TGTGCCAGCAGTCCCCGTTGGGACTCGGAGCAGTTCTTC	CASSPRWDSEQFF
.	TRBV12-3/TRBV12-4	15	.	TRBJ2-1	TGTGCCAGCAGCTCAACCGGGACACTAGACAATGAGCCGTTCTTT	CASSSTGTLDNEPFF
.	TRBV11-1	16	TRBD2	TRBJ2-1	TGTGCTAGCAGAAAGTATGGGCTAGCGGGCGGTTATGAGCAGTTCTTC	CASRKYGLAGGYEQFF
.	TRBV12-3/TRBV12-4	20	.	TRBJ2-1	TGTGCCGGCCTCCCGGGAGTCGGTTCCTCGGCTAGAAGCACCTACAATGAGCAGACCTTT	CAGLPGVGSSARSTYNEQTF
once	TRBV29-1	15	.	TRBJ2-1	TGCAGTGTTGGGGATGGGGTATGCTCCTACAATGAGCAGTTCTTC	CSVGDGVCSYNEQFF
many	TRBV28	15	.	TRBJ1-5	TGTGCCAGCAATTCCCCCGAGGCGGGGAGTCAGCCCCAGCATTTT	CASNSPEAGSQPQHF
many	TRBV20-1	14	TRBD1	TRBJ1-1	TGCAGTGCTAGAAGGGGACAGGGGAACACTGAAGCTTTCTTT	CSARRGQGNTEAFF
.	TRBV6-1	15	.	TRBJ2-7	TGTGCCAGCAGTGAAGGGGTCTGGGGGACCTACGACCAATACTTC	CASSEGVWGTYDQYF
.	TRBV5-1	16	.	TRBJ2-2	TGCGCCAGCAGTTTGGTTTATGGTGGCCTCACCGGGGAGCTGTTTTTT	CASSLVYGGLTGELFF
.	TRBV11-2	14	.	TRBJ2-2	TGTGTCAGCAGCTTATCCCCAGGGATCGGGGAGTTGTTTTTT	CVSSLSPGIGELFF
.	TRBV5-1	12	.	TRBJ1-1	TGCGCCAGCAGCTTGCTCTCGGATGGAGCTTTCTTT	CASSLLSDGAFF